The present T cell receptor beta chain was sequenced within a study of T cells in Graves' hyperthyroidism and ophthalmopathy (dated by TCRdb to about 2019). In terms of the full investigation: Peripheral blood was sampled at the time of initial diagnosis, prior to any treatment. The approximately 98 discovery patients were randomly divided into training and test sets at a 7:3 ratio. According to the paper, TCR Vbeta CDR3 sequencing was carried out on over 130 peripheral blood samples, which came from around 43 ophthalmopathy, under 85 hyperthyroidism and some 17 progressor patients. A discovery cohort of about a hundred patients, fewer than 50 with Graves' ophthalmopathy and more than 55 with stable Graves' hyperthyroidism, was used to find distinguishing TCR V-J signatures. Prospective prediction of ophthalmopathy was tested in an independent validation cohort of 18 to 20 hyperthyroidism patients and 15 to 17 patients who later progressed to ophthalmopathy. Following sampling, methimazole starting at 30 mg daily was given to hyperthyroidism patients, and high-dose intravenous methylprednisolone was given to ophthalmopathy patients. In roughly six Graves' hyperthyroidism patients, the study also compared T-cell repertoires from thyroid tissue with T-cell repertoires from blood.

Points the paper makes about the study in general: Ophthalmopathy was separated from stable hyperthyroidism by a 13 V-J signature model, with over 85% sensitivity and roughly 81% specificity obtained in cross-validation and 80%/75% obtained in testing. No statistical method was used to fix the sample size in advance, and group allocation was not hidden from the investigators. Most expanded thyroid clonotypes (frequency above 0.001) were also detected in blood, a finding suggesting that blood repertoires may reflect thyroid immune responses. In validation, the model predicted progression to ophthalmopathy with about 71% sensitivity and less than 75% specificity, a median of approximately 6.7 months before onset.

Ophthalmopathy patients had moderately to severely active disease, Clinical Activity Score of at least 3, NOSPECS grade of at least 4, and duration under 3 months. The study excluded patients with uncontrolled infections, other autoimmune diseases, pregnancy or lactation. Diagnoses were based on clinical symptoms, serum thyroxine and TRAb, thyroid ultrasound and orbital computed tomography. PBMCs were isolated from about 10 ml of fresh peripheral blood by Ficoll-Paque density gradient centrifugation. Trizol reagent was used to extract total RNA, and RNA quality was then checked on an Agilent 2100 Bioanalyzer. The TCR beta CDR3 regions were amplified from RNA transcripts. The first round of RT-PCR for the TCR CDR3 was performed with the HTBI primer set and the Qiagen OneStep RT-PCR kit. Libraries were constructed in a second round of multiplex PCR, after which size selection and purification were carried out. The libraries were sequenced on an Illumina HiSeq2000 using paired-end 100 bp reads. Per the source publication's procedure: SOAPnuke was used to process the raw data, throwing out any read that contained adapters or uncalled bases, had a mean Phred below 15, or lacked an exact constant-primer or identifier match. High-quality paired reads were merged with COPE v1.2.5, and unique nucleotide sequences were defined as clonotypes. MiTCR v1.1 was used to align clonotypes to the IMGT TRBV, TRBD and TRBJ reference segments. The analysis was restricted to V-J combinations with a frequency above 0.0001, which together covered just over 98% of the repertoires. A TCS score was defined as the ratio between F50 (clonal expansion) and ExV (chaos), using BLOSUM62-based TCRdist between CDR3 peptides within each V-J. Welch's t-statistics and random forest reduced 500 to 550 V-J features to under 15, which were used in a naive Bayes classifier (R e1071). The similarity between thyroid and blood repertoires was quantified using the Morisita-Horn index. In-frame beta chains were kept once TCRdb had trimmed the public reads at Q25 with fastp and called clones with MiXCR. Identical CDR3 protein sequences are pooled into one entry, listed with their most common genes and DNA. The V and J calls follow TCRdb's processing rather than the paper's. The sample table records around 56,000 distinct CDR3 sequences; approximately 57% of these occur just once. Of the sample, roughly 3.3% falls within the top ten clones.

Turning to this clonotype: Which antigen it targets is not known. Per-base qualities were not stored, and no clone one base away is much larger.

This clonotype was sampled from a woman aged 60-75 years with Graves' ophthalmopathy. The sample consisted of blood.

The CDR3 protein is CAISGQGDTQYF. The sequenced DNA: TGTGCCATCAGTGGACAGGGGGATACGCAGTATTTT. The sequence is built from TRBV10-3 and TRBJ2-3; 8 central nucleotides agree with TRBD1. V is cut back by 4 bases and J by 6 bases, with 0 bases in the junction unmatched. CDR3 length: 12 amino acids, cysteine to phenylalanine. The DNA shown is the 36-base CDR3, in frame from base 1. Reading the germline V gene gives CDR1 ENHRY and CDR2 SYGVKD.